A selection of T cell receptor beta chains follows, all from one sample in a study of vaccination effects on CD4 cells after COVID-19. The data were produced by immunoSEQ multiplex PCR, yet TCRdb's version contains in-frame clones alone and is incomplete. The table has more than 60,000 clones, around 74% seen once. Their target antigens are unknown. Sequencing was performed on CD4+ T cells from PBMCs cultured with HCoV-229E spike peptides, taken after COVID-19 vaccination. The receptors come from a human donor who received a COVID-19 vaccine. Both conserved end residues are part of each CDR3. Each record gives: clone size, D gene, V gene, J gene, CDR3 protein, CDR3 DNA. A D gene is named only where the DNA matches it firmly. Only part of the rows carry a size: once, few, many, or a class if the clone is expanded.

clone size: -
D gene: TRBD1
V gene: TRBV18
J gene: TRBJ1-1
CDR3 protein: CASSPGQSNTEAFF
CDR3 DNA: TGTGCCAGCTCGCCGGGACAGTCTAACACTGAAGCTTTCTTT

clone size: -
D gene: -
V gene: TRBV23-1
J gene: TRBJ1-1
CDR3 protein: CASSHPGAKNTEAFF
CDR3 DNA: TGCGCCAGCAGTCACCCAGGGGCCAAGAACACTGAAGCTTTCTTT

clone size: -
D gene: -
V gene: TRBV7-8
J gene: TRBJ2-2
CDR3 protein: CASTIDRVGAGELFF
CDR3 DNA: TGTGCCAGCACCATAGATCGGGTCGGGGCCGGGGAGCTGTTTTTT

clone size: -
D gene: -
V gene: TRBV4-2
J gene: TRBJ1-4
CDR3 protein: CASSQLGGINEKLFF
CDR3 DNA: TGTGCCAGCAGCCAACTGGGCGGTATTAATGAAAAACTGTTTTTT

clone size: once
D gene: TRBD1
V gene: TRBV4-1
J gene: TRBJ2-2
CDR3 protein: CASSQVGTGGVNTGELFF
CDR3 DNA: TGCGCCAGCAGCCAAGTGGGGACAGGGGGCGTTAACACCGGGGAGCTGTTTTTT

clone size: -
D gene: -
V gene: TRBV10-1
J gene: TRBJ1-1
CDR3 protein: CASRRTGNTEAFF
CDR3 DNA: TGCGCCAGCAGAAGGACTGGGAACACTGAAGCTTTCTTT

clone size: -
D gene: TRBD2
V gene: TRBV5-5
J gene: TRBJ2-2
CDR3 protein: CASSLLAPSGGATGELFF
CDR3 DNA: TGTGCCAGCAGCTTGCTTGCTCCTAGCGGGGGGGCCACCGGGGAGCTGTTTTTT

clone size: -
D gene: -
V gene: TRBV7-2
J gene: TRBJ1-5
CDR3 protein: CASSLRPSNQPQHF
CDR3 DNA: TGTGCCAGCAGCTTACGGCCCAGCAATCAGCCCCAGCATTTT

clone size: -
D gene: TRBD2
V gene: TRBV27
J gene: TRBJ2-3
CDR3 protein: CASSFLRTSGGPDTQYF
CDR3 DNA: TGTGCCAGCAGTTTTCTCCGGACTAGCGGGGGCCCAGATACGCAGTATTTT

clone size: -
D gene: -
V gene: TRBV18
J gene: TRBJ1-4
CDR3 protein: CASSRGVDEKLFF
CDR3 DNA: TGTGCCAGCTCAAGAGGGGTGGACGAAAAACTGTTTTTT

clone size: -
D gene: -
V gene: TRBV7-8
J gene: TRBJ2-3
CDR3 protein: CASSPSRRVGTDTQYF
CDR3 DNA: TGTGCCAGCAGCCCCTCACGGCGAGTTGGCACAGATACGCAGTATTTT

clone size: -
D gene: -
V gene: TRBV7-2
J gene: TRBJ1-1
CDR3 protein: CASSASSSLNTEAFF
CDR3 DNA: TGTGCCAGCAGCGCCTCTTCCTCCCTGAACACTGAAGCTTTCTTT

clone size: -
D gene: -
V gene: TRBV18
J gene: TRBJ1-5
CDR3 protein: CASSREVNQPQHF
CDR3 DNA: TGTGCCAGCTCAAGGGAGGTCAATCAGCCCCAGCATTTT

clone size: -
D gene: -
V gene: TRBV11-2
J gene: TRBJ1-6
CDR3 protein: CASSFNRYNSPLHF
CDR3 DNA: TGTGCCAGCAGCTTCAATCGGTATAATTCACCCCTCCACTTT

clone size: -
D gene: TRBD1
V gene: TRBV24-1
J gene: TRBJ1-2
CDR3 protein: CATSGGQDLNYGYTF
CDR3 DNA: TGTGCCACCAGTGGGGGACAGGACCTTAACTATGGCTACACCTTC

clone size: -
D gene: -
V gene: TRBV25-1
J gene: TRBJ1-1
CDR3 protein: CASRAQNTEAFF
CDR3 DNA: TGTGCCAGCAGAGCCCAGAACACTGAAGCTTTCTTT

clone size: -
D gene: -
V gene: TRBV12-3/TRBV12-4
J gene: TRBJ1-2
CDR3 protein: CASSSDSYGYTF
CDR3 DNA: TGTGCCAGCAGTTCGGACAGCTATGGCTACACCTTC

clone size: once
D gene: -
V gene: TRBV19
J gene: TRBJ1-2
CDR3 protein: CASSGQGPSGYTF
CDR3 DNA: TGTGCCAGTAGCGGTCAGGGACCCAGCGGCTACACCTTC

clone size: -
D gene: -
V gene: TRBV18
J gene: TRBJ1-5
CDR3 protein: CASSPIQGLEPQHF
CDR3 DNA: TGTGCCAGCTCACCGATACAGGGCCTGGAGCCCCAGCATTTT

clone size: -
D gene: -
V gene: TRBV27
J gene: TRBJ2-3
CDR3 protein: CASSYFGGTDTQYF
CDR3 DNA: TGTGCCAGCAGTTATTTTGGGGGCACAGATACGCAGTATTTT

clone size: -
D gene: TRBD2
V gene: TRBV4-1
J gene: TRBJ2-3
CDR3 protein: CASSQDGQYGGGAWTDTQYF
CDR3 DNA: TGCGCCAGCAGCCAAGATGGTCAGTATGGCGGGGGGGCTTGGACAGATACGCAGTATTTT

clone size: few
D gene: -
V gene: TRBV4-1
J gene: TRBJ1-2
CDR3 protein: CASSQVPGATGRGGYTF
CDR3 DNA: TGCGCCAGCAGCCAAGTACCCGGGGCTACAGGGAGGGGTGGCTACACCTTC

clone size: -
D gene: TRBD2
V gene: TRBV7-3
J gene: TRBJ2-1
CDR3 protein: CASSLRGGLLASGAYNEQFF
CDR3 DNA: TGTGCCAGCAGCTTAAGGGGGGGATTGTTGGCTAGCGGGGCCTACAATGAGCAGTTCTTC

clone size: few
D gene: -
V gene: TRBV5-1
J gene: TRBJ1-3
CDR3 protein: CASSYGVPSGNTIYF
CDR3 DNA: TGCGCCAGCAGCTACGGGGTCCCCTCTGGAAACACCATATATTTT

clone size: -
D gene: TRBD2
V gene: TRBV10-2
J gene: TRBJ2-1
CDR3 protein: CASRLGPGLAGGYNEQFF
CDR3 DNA: TGCGCCAGCAGGCTCGGACCGGGACTAGCGGGGGGGTACAATGAGCAGTTCTTC

clone size: -
D gene: TRBD1
V gene: TRBV5-1
J gene: TRBJ2-5
CDR3 protein: CASSFLTGGMEETQYF
CDR3 DNA: TGCGCCAGCAGCTTTCTGACAGGGGGCATGGAGGAGACCCAGTACTTC

clone size: few
D gene: -
V gene: TRBV4-3
J gene: TRBJ2-1
CDR3 protein: CASSQDSGTSSYNEQFF
CDR3 DNA: TGCGCCAGCAGCCAAGATTCGGGGACCTCCTCCTACAATGAGCAGTTCTTC

clone size: few
D gene: -
V gene: TRBV5-1
J gene: TRBJ1-1
CDR3 protein: CASSLAGEGIGTEAFF
CDR3 DNA: TGCGCCAGCAGCTTGGCCGGGGAGGGTATAGGCACTGAAGCTTTCTTT

clone size: few
D gene: -
V gene: TRBV18
J gene: TRBJ2-2
CDR3 protein: CASSPATQVGELFF
CDR3 DNA: TGTGCCAGCTCACCAGCTACACAGGTCGGGGAGCTGTTTTTT

clone size: few
D gene: -
V gene: TRBV2
J gene: TRBJ1-6
CDR3 protein: CASRRQGSVSPLHF
CDR3 DNA: TGTGCCAGCAGGAGGCAGGGTTCGGTCTCACCCCTCCACTTT

clone size: -
D gene: -
V gene: TRBV4-3
J gene: TRBJ2-1
CDR3 protein: CASSQDNRLQFF
CDR3 DNA: TGCGCCAGCAGCCAAGACAACAGGCTGCAGTTCTTC

clone size: -
D gene: -
V gene: TRBV5-8
J gene: TRBJ2-1
CDR3 protein: CASSFISDSNEQFF
CDR3 DNA: TGTGCCAGCAGCTTTATCTCCGACAGCAATGAGCAGTTCTTC

clone size: -
D gene: TRBD1
V gene: TRBV7-2
J gene: TRBJ1-4
CDR3 protein: CASSSGSPGGEKLFF
CDR3 DNA: TGTGCCAGCAGCTCTGGTAGCCCAGGGGGTGAAAAACTGTTTTTT

clone size: -
D gene: -
V gene: TRBV2
J gene: TRBJ1-1
CDR3 protein: CASSELPPGAEAFF
CDR3 DNA: TGTGCCAGCAGTGAATTGCCCCCGGGGGCTGAAGCTTTCTTT